This TCR beta chain was identified in a study of cytomegalovirus exposure and HLA in healthy donors. Produced via immunoSEQ multiplex PCR; TCRdb's table is partial and in-frame only. The data show roughly 130,000 clones, roughly nine tenths seen once. The CDR3 contains 16 residues. Germline-derived CDR1 and CDR2 are LGHNT and FRNRAP. Between the trimmed V and J ends, which lost 2 bases and 3 bases, there was a span of 16 bases. This clone is a singleton in its sample. Antigen: not known. Notes on the study in general: Many donors shared some public TCRs, even though most TCR sequences were rare.

This chain links TRBV12-5 with TRBJ1-1; D is perhaps TRBD1 (5 bases). This clonotype was obtained from a man between 18 and 35 years old in good health and CMV-seronegative. The sample consisted of PBMCs. The CDR3 nucleotides read TGTGCTAGTGGTTTGCTACGTGCGGGGACGGACACTGAAGCTTTCTTT. This encodes CASGLLRAGTDTEAFF.